This entry lists 26 T cell receptor beta chains sequenced from one sample in a study of blood T cell repertoires in COVID-19. Sequencing was performed with immunoSEQ multiplex PCR; in TCRdb, only in-frame clones are kept and a portion is missing. The repertoire consists of about 48,000 clones, with approximately 81% occurring once and the leading ten covering less than 6.5%. The source material was peripheral blood. The receptors shown here come from a woman in her fifties or sixties with acute or convalescent COVID-19.

The rearrangement joins TRBV4-2 to TRBJ1-2; D unclear. The CDR3 totals 13 residues. Trimming shortened V by 3 bases and J by 7 bases, and 12 bases separated the two germline ends. From germline, CDR1 is LGHNA and CDR2 YNFKEQ. In DNA form, the CDR3 reads TGTGCCAGCAGCCAGACATCCCAAAGTGGCTACACCTTC. As protein: CASSQTSQSGYTF.

The chain employs TRBV15 and TRBJ2-7; 11 bases are a match to TRBD2. After removal of 1 base from V and 3 bases from J, the junction contained 11 bases not matched to a gene. CDR3 size: 18 residues. Germline loops: CDR1 LNHNV, CDR2 YYDKDF (reference sequence). The CDR3 protein is CATSRAGLAAWRGYEQYF. The CDR3 nucleotides are TGTGCCACCAGCAGAGCGGGACTAGCGGCTTGGAGGGGCTACGAGCAGTACTTC.

The CDR3 DNA follows: TGCGCCAGCAGCTTGGAAGGGACAGGTACCGGGGAGCTGTTTTTT. Protein product: CASSLEGTGTGELFF. The genes are TRBV5-1 and TRBJ2-2, with 8 positions matching TRBD1. Germline V CDR1 and CDR2: SGHRS, YFSETQ. V shed 0 bases and J 5 bases; nucleotides not matched to a gene: 3. This CDR3 is 15 amino acids long.

The chain recombines TRBV11-2 with TRBJ1-4; D is uncertain. CDR3 size: 14 residues. Per the germline V gene, CDR1 is SGHAT and CDR2 is FQNNGV. The V end was cut by 3 bases, the J end by 4 bases, with 9 bases between. The CDR3 reads CASSFHWLNEKLFF. Written as DNA, the CDR3 is TGTGCCAGCAGCTTCCATTGGCTTAATGAAAAACTGTTTTTT.

Here the CDR3 reads CASIDGGAGGELFF. As DNA, the CDR3 is TGTGCCAGCATAGACGGGGGGGCAGGCGGGGAGCTGTTTTTT. The rearrangement joins TRBV2 to TRBJ2-2, with TRBD2 matching 8 bases. V dropped 7 bases and J dropped 7; count of bases not matched to a gene: 8. CDR1 is SNHLY, CDR2 FYNNEI, per germline. This CDR3 has 14 residues.

The chain couples TRBV5-6 to TRBJ2-5, with D maybe TRBD2 (6 bases). Trimming pared 0 bases from V and 0 bases from J, leaving 12 bases between. The CDR3 spans 16 residues. Looked up from germline, CDR1 is SGHDT and CDR2 is YYEEEE. In nucleotides, the CDR3 is TGTGCCAGCAGCTTGGTCGGCGGGAATCACCAAGAGACCCAGTACTTC. It specifies CASSLVGGNHQETQYF.

This chain connects TRBV25-1 to TRBJ2-1, with 7 bases fitting TRBD2. Unmatched junction bases numbered 8, after V lost 4 bases and J lost 5 bases. The CDR3 totals 15 residues. Germline CDR1 is MGHDK and CDR2 is SYGVNS. CDR3 sequence: CASSARWGTNNEQFF. CDR3 sequence (DNA): TGTGCCAGCAGTGCCCGATGGGGGACTAACAATGAGCAGTTCTTC.

This chain connects TRBV11-1 to TRBJ1-1, with 7 nucleotides matching TRBD1. J was trimmed by 4 bases and V by 3 bases; bases with no gene match: 8. Germline CDR1 is SGHAT and CDR2 is FQDESV (reference sequence). The CDR3 loop spans 15 amino acids. CDR3 DNA sequence: TGTGCCAGCAGCTTGCAGGGGGTGGTCAGCACTGAAGCTTTCTTT. This codes for CASSLQGVVSTEAFF.

The table lists this clone with a few counts. This rearrangement joins TRBV19 to TRBJ1-6; 7 positions agree with TRBD1. The CDR3 consists of 15 residues. V gave up 3 bases and J gave up 10 bases; unmatched junction bases: 9. The germline CDR1 and CDR2 sequences are LNHDA and SQIVND (reference sequence). In DNA form, the CDR3 reads TGTGCCAGTAGTATCACAGGGGCGGCTAAATCACCCCTCCACTTT. Translated: CASSITGAAKSPLHF. Based on the CDR3 plus reference TRBV19 and TRBJ1-6, the full variable domain is DGGITQSPKYLFRKEGQNVTLSCEQNLNHDAMYWYRQDPGQGLRLIYYSQIVNDFQKGDIAEGYSVSREKKESFPLTVTSAQKNPTAFYLCASSITGAAKSPLHFGNGTRLTVT.

The rearrangement uses TRBV5-1 and TRBJ2-3, with 13 bases aligning to TRBD2. Germline CDR1 and CDR2: SGHRS and YFSETQ. CDR3 length: 17 amino acids. After removal of 4 bases from V and 2 bases from J, the junction contained 7 bases not matched to a gene. CDR3 coding DNA: TGCGCCAGCAGCCCGAGGACTAGCGGGGGAACCACAGATACGCAGTATTTT. This sequence encodes CASSPRTSGGTTDTQYF. The entire variable domain, with the rest obtained from reference TRBV5-1 and TRBJ2-3, is as follows: KAGVTQTPRYLIKTRGQQVTLSCSPISGHRSVSWYQQTPGQGLQFLFEYFSETQRNKGNFPGRFSGRQFSNSRSEMNVSTLELGDSALYLCASSPRTSGGTTDTQYFGPGTRLTVL.

This chain uses TRBV7-8 with TRBJ2-7; 11 bases align to TRBD2. The CDR3 spans 15 residues. The germline gives CDR1 SGHVS, CDR2 FQNEAQ. Germline trimming cut 5 bases from V and 3 bases from J; bases unmatched to any gene: 6. The CDR3 DNA sequence: TGTGCCAGCAGCGGACTAGCGGGTAGTTACTACGAGCAGTACTTC. Translated: CASSGLAGSYYEQYF.

V gene TRBV30 combines with J gene TRBJ2-2; 9 nucleotides match TRBD2. The CDR3 contains 14 residues. Germline V gene sequence: CDR1 GTSNPN, CDR2 SVGIG (reference sequence). The V gene end was trimmed by 3 bases and the J gene end by 4 bases; junction bases not matched to a gene: 3. CDR3 region: CAWRLAGGTGELFF. CDR3 coding DNA: TGTGCCTGGAGACTAGCGGGCGGCACCGGGGAGCTGTTTTTT.

The J gene is TRBJ1-3, the V gene TRBV7-2; possible D gene TRBD1, 6 bases. The germline V and J ends were trimmed by 3 bases and 2 bases, with 11 bases remaining between them. The CDR3 consists of 15 residues. Per the germline V gene, CDR1 is SGHTA and CDR2 is FQGNSA. The CDR3 region has the DNA TGTGCCAGCAGCTTCGAACAGGGAGCTGGAAACACCATATATTTT. It is translated as CASSFEQGAGNTIYF.

This chain links TRBV5-1 with TRBJ2-1, with 10 nucleotides matching TRBD2. The CDR3 is 18 amino acids. Trimming cost V 2 bases and J 0 bases; bases outside gene matches: 8. Germline assignment: CDR1 SGHRS and CDR2 YFSETQ. This CDR3 reads CASSLRAGGPGSYNEQFF. The CDR3, as DNA: TGCGCCAGCAGCTTAAGAGCGGGAGGGCCCGGCTCCTACAATGAGCAGTTCTTC.

The CDR3 spells CASNRQVSDTQYF. In DNA, the CDR3 is TGTGCCAGCAATAGACAGGTCTCAGATACGCAGTATTTT. The chain links TRBV7-9 to TRBJ2-3; perhaps TRBD1 as D (6 bases). Germline CDR1 is SEHNR and CDR2 is FQNEAQ (reference sequence). V was pared by 7 bases and J by 4 bases, with 12 bases between. The CDR3 covers 13 residues.

J is TRBJ1-2 and V is TRBV4-2; possible D gene TRBD1, 6 bases. CDR1 LGHNA and CDR2 YNFKEQ come from the germline V gene. V was pared by 3 bases and J by 8 bases, with 13 bases between. CDR3 size: 13 residues. The DNA of the CDR3 is TGTGCCAGCAGCCAGGGAACAGGGTTGGGCTACACCTTC. It is translated as CASSQGTGLGYTF.

This sequence joins TRBV9 and TRBJ1-2; 7 bases line up with TRBD1. The CDR3 extends over 13 amino acids. Germline lookup yields CDR1 SGDLS and CDR2 YYNGEE. Trimming at V came to 0 bases and at J to 5 bases, leaving 1 base not matched to a gene. The CDR3 coding sequence is TGTGCCAGCAGCGTAGAGGGGGCTTATGGCTACACCTTC. It is translated as CASSVEGAYGYTF.

The gene calls are TRBV5-1 and TRBJ2-5; 11 bases line up with TRBD2. Germline CDR1 reads SGHRS; CDR2 reads YFSETQ. The CDR3 extends over 14 amino acids. With 2 bases clipped from V and 3 bases from J, the junction kept 0 bases outside the gene matches. The CDR3 bases are TGCGCCAGCAGCTTTAGCGGGGGGGAAGAGACCCAGTACTTC. It is translated as CASSFSGGEETQYF.

This chain joins TRBV14 and TRBJ2-1, with unresolved D. The CDR3 loop spans 15 amino acids. Germline V gene data show CDR1 as SGHDN and CDR2 as FVKESK. The V and J ends lost 4 bases and 5 bases respectively, with 15 bases between them. CDR3 loop: CASSPIVGNHNEQFF. Written as DNA, the CDR3 is TGTGCCAGCAGCCCGATAGTTGGTAATCACAATGAGCAGTTCTTC.

This clone was seen a single time. The genes are TRBV5-1 and TRBJ2-1; weak D call: TRBD2 (6 bases). V lost 2 bases to trimming and J lost 6 bases, with 15 bases between them. CDR1 SGHRS and CDR2 YFSETQ come from the germline V gene. The CDR3 runs to 15 residues. The chain's CDR3 is CASSLGGSIPNEQFF. As DNA, the CDR3 is TGCGCCAGCAGCTTAGGAGGGTCGATTCCCAATGAGCAGTTCTTC.

V and J are TRBV5-1 and TRBJ1-2, with a weak D call TRBD1 (6 bases). V gave up 0 bases and J gave up 2 bases, with 11 bases separating them. This CDR3 spans 15 amino acids. Germline CDR1 SGHRS, CDR2 YFSETQ. The CDR3 nucleotides are TGCGCCAGCAGCTTGGTACAGGGTGTCAACTATGGCTACACCTTC. It codes for CASSLVQGVNYGYTF.

The chain links TRBV6-5 to TRBJ1-2; the D is unclear. This CDR3 has 14 residues. CDR1 is MNHEY, CDR2 SVGAGI, per germline. The germline V and J ends were trimmed by 6 bases and 4 bases, with 15 bases remaining between them. The CDR3 DNA reads TGTGCCAGCAGGCCTGAGGCCTCCCTCTATGGCTACACCTTC. It is translated as CASRPEASLYGYTF.

The chain couples TRBV5-4 to TRBJ2-3, with D perhaps matching TRBD1 (5 bases). Germline V CDR1 and CDR2: SGHNT, YYREEE (reference sequence). V dropped 3 bases and J dropped 6 bases, with 11 bases sitting between them. The CDR3 loop spans 13 amino acids. The CDR3 reads CASSYRSEDTQYF. DNA for the CDR3: TGTGCCAGCAGCTACAGGTCAGAGGATACGCAGTATTTT.

This sequence joins TRBV6-2 or TRBV6-3 and TRBJ1-3; 8 bases align to TRBD1. From germline, CDR1 is MNHEY and CDR2 SVGEGT. Trimming at V came to 4 bases and at J to 0 bases, leaving 8 bases not matched to a gene. The CDR3 is made up of 17 amino acids. The CDR3 here is CASSSQTGAFSGNTIYF. The CDR3 DNA sequence: TGTGCCAGCAGTTCCCAGACAGGGGCCTTCTCTGGAAACACCATATATTTT.

The chain links TRBV6-6 to TRBJ1-5; D perhaps matches TRBD1 (6 bases). Germline loops: CDR1 MNHNY, CDR2 SVGAGI (reference sequence). V lost 6 bases to trimming and J lost 0 bases, with 12 bases between them. CDR3 length: 15 residues. CDR3 protein: CASRPDSLSNQPQHF. The DNA of the CDR3 is TGTGCCAGCAGACCGGACAGCCTTAGCAATCAGCCCCAGCATTTT.

V is TRBV9 and J is TRBJ1-2, with D perhaps TRBD1 (6 bases). The CDR3 extends over 13 amino acids. Germline V CDR1 and CDR2: SGDLS, YYNGEE. The V end lost 0 bases, the J end lost 7 bases, and 10 bases lay between the germline ends. The CDR3 loop is CASSVGDTGGYTF. The CDR3 DNA reads as TGTGCCAGCAGCGTAGGGGACACGGGTGGCTACACCTTC.